Sequencing of this TCR beta chain was carried out in a study of PD-1 blockade in classical Hodgkin lymphoma. The study, taken as a whole, reports: Exclusion applied to patients who initiated nivolumab less than 1 year following ASCT. What drove the repertoire differences, possibly disease activity or prior therapy, has not been defined.

Clones were sequenced by immunoSEQ multiplex PCR, and TCRdb holds only the in-frame ones, with some missing. The profile shows around 99,000 clones, roughly four fifths of them singletons. Every patient had relapsed following autologous stem cell transplantation, and cohorts differed in brentuximab vedotin exposure. Trimming left V 7 bases short and J 3 bases short, with 11 bases between. This CDR3 is built from 13 residues. Germline-derived CDR1 and CDR2 are SNHLY and FYNNEI. In the case of this clone: Its cognate antigen is unknown.

The chain is built from TRBV2 and TRBJ2-3; D is ambiguous. The clonotype was recovered from a human donor with classical Hodgkin lymphoma. The sample consisted of peripheral blood mononuclear cells (PBMCs), taken before the second cycle of nivolumab. CDR3 amino acids: CASTGVGTDTQYF. In DNA, the CDR3 is TGTGCCAGCACCGGCGTTGGGACAGATACGCAGTATTTT.